The 10 T cell receptor beta chains below come from one sample, sequenced in a study of T cells expressing NK-cell markers. TCRdb re-called the 5' RACE reads; one entry per CDR3 protein, DNA not given. This sample's table reports some 500,000 distinct CDR3 sequences. The specimen sequenced was blood T cells: a sorted CD56 or NKG2C T cell subset, CD4+ or CD8+ T cells, or bulk PBMC T cells (not recorded which). Every receptor here comes from a woman aged 45-65 years in good health.

The chain carries TRBV13 and TRBJ2-7. CDR3 size: 13 residues. Germline V gene lookup returns CDR1 PRHDT and CDR2 FYEKMQ (reference sequence). Here the CDR3 reads CASSQSVNYEQYF.

This chain uses TRBV2 with TRBJ1-1; TCRdb reports TRBD1, a call that lacks DNA to check it against. CDR3 length equals 16 residues. Looked up from germline, CDR1 is SNHLY and CDR2 is FYNNEI. The CDR3 is CASSEVFWQGNTEAFF.

The chain uses TRBV6-1 and TRBJ2-1; TCRdb's D call, TRBD2, is unchecked because there is no DNA. The CDR3 contains 15 residues. Germline-derived CDR1 and CDR2 are MNHNS and SASEGT. CDR3 sequence: CASSSGRALYNEQFF.

The rearrangement uses TRBV5-1 and TRBJ2-1; TCRdb names TRBD2, which stays unverified in the absence of DNA. CDR3 length: 15 amino acids. Germline values: CDR1 SGHRS, CDR2 YFSETQ. CDR3 loop: CASSLTGTNENEQFF.

V usage is TRBV7-3 and J usage is TRBJ2-3; TCRdb lists TRBD1, though no DNA is available to test this call. From germline, CDR1 is SGHTA and CDR2 FQGTGA. The CDR3 sequence is 14 residues long. The CDR3 sequence is CASSWGGGGDTQYF.

The gene calls are TRBV14 and TRBJ2-5; lacking DNA, the TRBD1 call made by TCRdb goes unchecked. This CDR3 region has 13 residues. Looked up from germline, CDR1 is SGHDN and CDR2 is FVKESK. CDR3 amino acids: CASSQAGSPTQYF.

The V and J genes are TRBV7-2 and TRBJ2-1; TCRdb lists TRBD2, though no DNA is available to test this call. Germline CDR1 reads SGHTA; CDR2 reads FQGNSA. This CDR3 spans 15 amino acids. CDR3 sequence: CASSPRDFTRNEQFF. Full variable domain (rest looked up from reference TRBV7-2 and TRBJ2-1): GAGVSQSPSNKVTEKGKDVELRCDPISGHTALYWYRQSLGQGLEFLIYFQGNSAPDKSGLPSDRFSAERTGGSVSTLTIQRTQQEDSAVYLCASSPRDFTRNEQFFGPGTRLTVL.

The V and J genes are TRBV12-3 or TRBV12-4 and TRBJ2-5. The CDR3 consists of 14 residues. This chain's CDR3 is CASSLSRREETQYF.

The chain recombines TRBV18 with TRBJ2-7. Germline V gives CDR1 KGHSH, CDR2 LQKENI. The CDR3 sequence is 14 residues long. CDR3: CASSPARASYEQYF.

CDR3 sequence: CASKVLGDSGNTIYF. The rearrangement links TRBV6-1 to TRBJ1-3. Germline V gene sequence: CDR1 MNHNS, CDR2 SASEGT. This CDR3 has 15 amino acids.